The 13 T cell receptor beta chains below all came from one sample that was sequenced in a study of shared clonotypes between healthy human individuals. TCRdb keeps only in-frame clones here, not all; method: immunoSEQ multiplex PCR. The sample has hundreds of thousands of clones; approximately 96% are singletons. Sequencing used memory CD8+ T cells sorted from blood. This sample's subset: CD45RO+ cells pooled with CCR7-negative TemRA cells. The source of these receptors is a man between 25 and 39 years old in good health.

The V call is TRBV28, the J call TRBJ2-3; a possible D gene is TRBD2 (5 bases). Germline CDR1 is MDHEN and CDR2 is SYDVKM. V lost 0 bases and J lost 1, with 5 bases in between. The length of the CDR3 is 14 residues. In DNA form, the CDR3 reads TGTGCCAGCAGTTTATGGGAGGGCACAGATACGCAGTATTTT. Its translation: CASSLWEGTDTQYF.

The V gene is TRBV30, the J gene TRBJ2-3, with D perhaps assigned TRBD1 or TRBD2 (6 bases each). The ends were cut back, 3 bases at V and 10 bases at J, with 20 bases in the middle. From germline, CDR1 is GTSNPN and CDR2 SVGIG (reference sequence). This CDR3 has 14 amino acids. CDR3 nucleotide sequence: TGTGCCTGGAGACAGGGTGCGGGGCCCCTCCCGCAGTATTTT. Protein: CAWRQGAGPLPQYF.

The V call is TRBV6-1, the J call TRBJ2-1, with a weak D call TRBD2 (8 bases). V lost 4 bases and J lost 15, with 22 bases in between. The CDR3 is 14 residues long. Germline loops: CDR1 MNHNS, CDR2 SASEGT. For the CDR3, the DNA is TGTGCCAGCAGTGTATACAGGGGAGCGGGAGCCATGTTCTTC. It specifies CASSVYRGAGAMFF.

The chain is built from TRBV28 and TRBJ1-4, with D possibly matching TRBD1 (5 bases). Germline CDR1 MDHEN, CDR2 SYDVKM. CDR3 length: 12 residues. Trimming pared 7 bases from V and 8 bases from J, leaving 11 bases between. The CDR3 region is CASNARAEKLFF. CDR3 nucleotide sequence: TGTGCCAGCAACGCCAGGGCGGAAAAACTGTTTTTT.

This chain connects TRBV14 to TRBJ2-5, with D tentatively TRBD2 (5 bases). The ends were cut back, 3 bases at V and 1 base at J, with 9 bases in the middle. CDR1 and CDR2 from the germline V gene are SGHDN and FVKESK. The CDR3 is 14 amino acids. For the CDR3, the DNA is TGTGCCAGCAGCCAGGGGAGTATCCAAGAGACCCAGTACTTC. It codes for CASSQGSIQETQYF.

For this clone: Without the conserved terminal phenylalanine or tryptophan, this CDR3 likely stems from a read error. The DNA is left out, because the CDR3 cannot be placed on it with certainty; the CDR3 is given as TCRdb lists it. The V and J genes are TRBV7-9 and TRBJ2-7; the table's D gene call, TRBD1, was not cross checked with the DNA. Germline V CDR1 and CDR2: SEHNR, FQNEAQ (reference sequence). Including both end residues, the CDR3 is 12 amino acids long. This CDR3 reads CASSLSDTFLLL.

The chain recombines TRBV6-1 with TRBJ2-3, with D perhaps matching TRBD2 (7 bases). The CDR3 extends over 15 amino acids. V lost 0 bases and J 1 base, leaving 8 bases between the germline ends. CDR1 is MNHNS and CDR2 is SASEGT in the germline V gene. The CDR3 sequence: CASSEAGGRTDTQYF. CDR3 DNA: TGTGCCAGCAGTGAAGCGGGGGGGCGCACAGATACGCAGTATTTT.

The rearrangement uses TRBV2 and TRBJ2-6; D gene unclear. The CDR3 consists of 12 residues. Germline V lookup: CDR1 SNHLY, CDR2 FYNNEI. V was clipped by 6 bases and J by 10 bases, with 10 bases between them. In DNA, the CDR3 is TGTGCCAGCAGGGTAGGGCAAAACGTCCTGACTTTC. Protein sequence: CASRVGQNVLTF.

V usage is TRBV7-8 and J usage is TRBJ2-3; possibly TRBD2 for D (6 bases). This CDR3 region has 15 residues. V lost 2 bases, J lost 4 bases, and 13 bases lay in between. Germline CDR1 and CDR2: SGHVS and FQNEAQ. The DNA of the CDR3 is TGTGCCAGCAGCTTATTCGGAGGGCCGGCAGATACGCAGTATTTT. Translating gives CASSLFGGPADTQYF.

The CDR3 spells CAIRARDRGGNTIYF. In nucleotides, the CDR3 is TGTGCCATCAGGGCCCGGGACAGGGGTGGAAACACCATATATTTT. This sequence joins TRBV10-3 and TRBJ1-3, with TRBD1 matching over 10 bases. V gave up 6 bases and J gave up 3 bases; unmatched junction bases: 5. Germline V gives CDR1 ENHRY, CDR2 SYGVKD. CDR3 length: 15 residues.

J is TRBJ2-3 and V is TRBV5-6; 8 bases fit TRBD2. V shed 0 bases, J shed 4 bases, and the junction held 4 bases outside the gene matches. Germline CDR1 SGHDT, CDR2 YYEEEE. The CDR3 has 15 amino acids. Written as DNA, the CDR3 is TGTGCCAGCAGCTTGGGCGGGAGGAGGGCAGATACGCAGTATTTT. This encodes CASSLGGRRADTQYF.

The chain combines TRBV28 with TRBJ2-3, with D tentatively TRBD1 or TRBD2 (5 bases each). Trimming removed 3 bases from V and 5 bases from J, with 9 bases in between. CDR3 size: 13 residues. Germline-derived CDR1 and CDR2 are MDHEN and SYDVKM. In DNA, the CDR3 is TGTGCCAGCAGTTTGGACACTAGAGATACGCAGTATTTT. This gives the protein CASSLDTRDTQYF.

This sequence joins TRBV30 and TRBJ2-1, with D possibly matching TRBD2 (6 bases). Germline values: CDR1 GTSNPN, CDR2 SVGIG (reference sequence). The CDR3 runs 17 residues. V was clipped by 2 bases and J by 7 bases, with 24 bases between them. This CDR3 is CAWSSLARPLGSNEQFF. Here the CDR3 DNA reads TGTGCCTGGAGTAGTCTAGCGCGACCCCTAGGTTCTAATGAGCAGTTCTTC.